The T cell receptor beta chain under discussion was sequenced for a study of CD8 T cells in ankylosing spondylitis. Study-level results: The disease-linked clones had a CD8+ phenotype and low blood frequencies. Previously reported in reactive arthritis synovial fluid and blood were some of the motif variants. Disease-linked clones were reportedly significantly enriched in matched ankylosing spondylitis synovial fluid.

This CDR3 has 14 amino acids. The germline V gene encodes CDR1 DFQATT and CDR2 SNEGSKA (reference sequence). With 1 base removed from V and 8 bases from J, the gap between germline ends came to 15 bases. TCR beta libraries were made by quantitative 5'-RACE with molecular barcodes. Via MiXCR, TCRdb re-called the 5' RACE reads, giving one row per CDR3 protein. There are some 270,000 distinct CDR3 sequences in the sample; over 30% occur only once, and 4% to 5% lies in the top ten. In its sample, this clonotype was seen many times. Antigen specificity is unknown. This clonotype originated in a male donor with ankylosing spondylitis or in good health (not recorded which). The genes are TRBV20-1 and TRBJ2-1; no clear D gene. The sample comprised blood, either unsorted or a sorted T cell fraction (not recorded which). CDR3 sequence: CSARVAGGIYEQFF. The CDR3 DNA reads TGCAGTGCTAGAGTGGCAGGTGGGATCTATGAGCAGTTCTTC.